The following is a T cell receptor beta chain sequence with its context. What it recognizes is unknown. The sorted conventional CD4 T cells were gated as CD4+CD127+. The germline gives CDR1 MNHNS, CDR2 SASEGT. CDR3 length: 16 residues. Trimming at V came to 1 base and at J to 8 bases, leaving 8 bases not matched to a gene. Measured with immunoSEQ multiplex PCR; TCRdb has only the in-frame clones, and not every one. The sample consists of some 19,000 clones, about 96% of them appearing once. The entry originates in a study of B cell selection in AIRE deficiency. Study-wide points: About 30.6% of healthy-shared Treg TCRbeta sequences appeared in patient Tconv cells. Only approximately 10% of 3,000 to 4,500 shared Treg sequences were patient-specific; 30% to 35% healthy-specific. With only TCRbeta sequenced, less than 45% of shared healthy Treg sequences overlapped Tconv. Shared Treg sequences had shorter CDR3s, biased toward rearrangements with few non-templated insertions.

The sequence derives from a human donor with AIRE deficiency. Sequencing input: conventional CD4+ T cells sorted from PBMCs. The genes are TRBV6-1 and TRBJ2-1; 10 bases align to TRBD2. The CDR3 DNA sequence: TGTGCCAGCAGTGAAGGGGGGGTAGCGGGAGGTTATGAGCAGTTCTTC. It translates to CASSEGGVAGGYEQFF.